These 5 T cell receptor beta chains were all obtained from the same sample, sequenced in a study of blood T cell repertoires in COVID-19. Here immunoSEQ multiplex PCR was the method, and the copy in TCRdb shows in-frame clones only, minus some. The repertoire has fewer than 130,000 clones, roughly four fifths of them found once; the top ten carry approximately 15%. The specimen sequenced was peripheral blood. All receptors come from a woman between 55 and 75 years old with acute or convalescent COVID-19.

CDR3 residues: CASSWDREFGYTF. For the CDR3, the DNA is TGTGCCAGCAGCTGGGACAGGGAGTTTGGCTACACCTTC. The chain is built from TRBV28 and TRBJ1-2; 9 nucleotides align to TRBD1. In germline, CDR1 is MDHEN, CDR2 SYDVKM. The CDR3 extends over 13 amino acids. Trimming at V came to 6 bases and at J to 7 bases, leaving 6 bases not matched to a gene.

The chain has TRBV11-1 and TRBJ2-7; TRBD1 matches at 7 bases. This CDR3 region has 14 residues. V gave up 6 bases and J gave up 6 bases; unmatched junction bases: 11. From germline, CDR1 is SGHAT and CDR2 FQDESV (reference sequence). The CDR3 bases are TGTGCCAGCAGTGTAGCCGGGACAGTGCTCGAGCAGTACTTC. This translates into CASSVAGTVLEQYF. Full variable domain (remainder filled in from reference TRBV11-1 and TRBJ2-7): EAEVAQSPRYKITEKSQAVAFWCDPISGHATLYWYRQILGQGPELLVQFQDESVVDDSQLPKDRFSAERLKGVDSTLKIQPAELGDSAMYLCASSVAGTVLEQYFGPGTRLTVT.

This chain uses TRBV30 with TRBJ1-4; TRBD1 might be the D (5 bases). Germline loops: CDR1 GTSNPN, CDR2 SVGIG (reference sequence). The CDR3 has 14 amino acids. V was clipped by 4 bases and J by 6 bases, with 15 bases between them. The DNA for the CDR3 is TGTGCCTGGACTCGAGTAGGGGTCGATGAAAAACTGTTTTTT. Protein sequence: CAWTRVGVDEKLFF.

The CDR3 sequence is CASSIGQGAAYNSPLHF. Here the CDR3 DNA reads TGTGCCAGTAGTATTGGACAGGGGGCCGCCTATAATTCACCCCTCCACTTT. The rearrangement joins TRBV19 to TRBJ1-6; 11 bases are a match to TRBD1. After removal of 3 bases from V and 2 bases from J, the junction contained 3 bases not matched to a gene. CDR1 LNHDA and CDR2 SQIVND come from the germline V gene (reference sequence). This CDR3 is 17 amino acids long.

The chain employs TRBV4-3 and TRBJ1-3; TRBD1 might be the D (5 bases). Trimming stripped 0 bases from V and 1 base from J, with 7 bases between. This CDR3 is 15 amino acids long. From germline, CDR1 is LGHNA and CDR2 YSLEER. CDR3 protein: CASSQDRGSGNTIYF. DNA for the CDR3: TGCGCCAGCAGCCAAGATCGGGGGTCTGGAAACACCATATATTTT.